The T cell receptor beta chain under discussion was sequenced for a study of radiation and T cells in renal cell carcinoma. Study results and limitations: No pretreatment tumor biopsies were available for baseline clonotypes.

Time point reported: blood 4 weeks post-SBRT, at nephrectomy. This sample's treatment: 15 Gy SBRT to primary tumor, nephrectomy 4 weeks later. Notes on this clone: Its antigen is not identified.

This table comes from immunoSEQ multiplex PCR, and its TCRdb copy is limited to in-frame clones, with some not included. The top ten hold over 15% of the sample, which has 140,000 to 150,000 clones, 65% to 90% seen once. V lost 4 bases, J lost 4 bases, and 13 bases lay in between. Germline V CDR1 and CDR2: GTSNPN, SVGIG (reference sequence). The CDR3 is 13 amino acids. This clonotype was sampled from a woman aged 45-65 years with renal cell carcinoma. The chain recombines TRBV30 with TRBJ2-5; D gene ambiguous. The sample consisted of blood, taken from a patient whose treatment included radiotherapy and nephrectomy. CDR3 bases: TGTGCCTGGAATTCGGCGGACGGAGAGACCCAGTACTTC. The encoded protein is CAWNSADGETQYF. Full variable domain (outside the CDR3, taken from reference TRBV30 and TRBJ2-5): SQTIHQWPATLVQPVGSPLSLECTVEGTSNPNLYWYRQAAGRGLQLLFYSVGIGQISSEVPQNLSASRPQDRQFILSSKKLLLSDSGFYLCAWNSADGETQYFGPGTRLLVL.